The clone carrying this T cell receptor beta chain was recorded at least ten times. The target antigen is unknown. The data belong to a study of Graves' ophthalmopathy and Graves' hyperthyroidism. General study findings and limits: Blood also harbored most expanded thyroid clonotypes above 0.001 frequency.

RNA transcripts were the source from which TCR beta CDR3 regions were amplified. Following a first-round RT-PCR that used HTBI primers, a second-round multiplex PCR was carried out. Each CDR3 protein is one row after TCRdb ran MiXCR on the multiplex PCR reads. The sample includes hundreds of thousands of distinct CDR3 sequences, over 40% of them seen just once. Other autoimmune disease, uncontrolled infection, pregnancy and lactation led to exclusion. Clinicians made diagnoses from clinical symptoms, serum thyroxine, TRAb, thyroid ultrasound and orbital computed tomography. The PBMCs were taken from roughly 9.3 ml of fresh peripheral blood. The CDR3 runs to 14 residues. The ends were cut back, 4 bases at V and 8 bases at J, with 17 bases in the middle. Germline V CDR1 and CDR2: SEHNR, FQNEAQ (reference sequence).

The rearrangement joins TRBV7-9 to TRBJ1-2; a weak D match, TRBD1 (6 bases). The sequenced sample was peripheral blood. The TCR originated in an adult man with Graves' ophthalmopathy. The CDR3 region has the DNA TGTGCCAGCAGCTCCAAGGACAGTCCGTTCGGCTACACCTTC. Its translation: CASSSKDSPFGYTF.